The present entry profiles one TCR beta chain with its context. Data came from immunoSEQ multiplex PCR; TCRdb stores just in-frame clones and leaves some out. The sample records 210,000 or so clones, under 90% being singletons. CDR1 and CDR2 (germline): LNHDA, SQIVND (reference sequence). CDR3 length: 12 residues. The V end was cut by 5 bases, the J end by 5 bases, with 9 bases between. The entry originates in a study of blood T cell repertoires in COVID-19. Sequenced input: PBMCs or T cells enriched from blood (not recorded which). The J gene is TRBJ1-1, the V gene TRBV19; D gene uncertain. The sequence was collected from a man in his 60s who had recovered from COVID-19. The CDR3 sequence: CASSLARTEAFF. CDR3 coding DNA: TGTGCCAGTAGTCTAGCTAGGACTGAAGCTTTCTTT.